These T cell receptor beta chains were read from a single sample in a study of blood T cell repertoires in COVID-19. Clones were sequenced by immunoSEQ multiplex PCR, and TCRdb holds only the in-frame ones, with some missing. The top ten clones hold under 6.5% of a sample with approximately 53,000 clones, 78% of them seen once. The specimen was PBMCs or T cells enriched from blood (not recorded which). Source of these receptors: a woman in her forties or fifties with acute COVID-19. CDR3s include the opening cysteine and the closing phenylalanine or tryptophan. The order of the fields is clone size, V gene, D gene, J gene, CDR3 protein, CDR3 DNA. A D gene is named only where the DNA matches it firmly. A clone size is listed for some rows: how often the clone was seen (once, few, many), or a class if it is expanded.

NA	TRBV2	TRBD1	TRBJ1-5	CASGQGGNDQPQHF	TGTGCCAGCGGTCAGGGGGGTAACGATCAGCCCCAGCATTTT
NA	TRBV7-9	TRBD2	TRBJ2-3	CASSLEAGGRNTQYF	TGTGCCAGCAGCTTAGAGGCGGGGGGGCGGAATACGCAGTATTTT
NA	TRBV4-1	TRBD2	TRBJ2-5	CASSQEGLAGGYPQETQYF	TGCGCCAGCAGCCAAGAGGGCCTAGCGGGGGGATACCCCCAAGAGACCCAGTACTTC
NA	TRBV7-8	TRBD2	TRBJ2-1	CASSFRGGSSGGAGQFF	TGTGCCAGCAGCTTCAGGGGAGGGAGCAGCGGGGGGGCCGGGCAGTTCTTC
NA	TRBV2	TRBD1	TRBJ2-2	CATSRDRGHTGELFF	TGTGCCACAAGTAGGGACAGGGGGCATACCGGGGAGCTGTTTTTT
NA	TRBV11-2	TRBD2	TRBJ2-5	CASSSAAGGAGETQYF	TGTGCCAGCAGCTCTGCAGCGGGGGGGGCTGGAGAGACCCAGTACTTC
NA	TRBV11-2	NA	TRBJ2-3	CASSLVLSHTQYF	TGTGCCAGCAGCTTAGTGCTATCCCATACGCAGTATTTT
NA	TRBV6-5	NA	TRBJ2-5	CASPYRGARETQYF	TGTGCCAGCCCTTACCGGGGGGCGAGAGAGACCCAGTACTTC
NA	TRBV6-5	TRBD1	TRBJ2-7	CASSWDRRNEQYF	TGTGCCAGCAGCTGGGACAGGCGCAACGAGCAGTACTTC
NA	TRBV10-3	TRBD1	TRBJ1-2	CARRRGGYTF	TGTGCCAGACGCAGGGGGGGCTACACCTTC
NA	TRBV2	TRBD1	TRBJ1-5	CASSPPGQSNQPQHF	TGTGCCAGCAGTCCCCCGGGACAGAGTAATCAGCCCCAGCATTTT
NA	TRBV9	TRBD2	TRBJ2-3	CASSLAGGTTDTQYF	TGTGCCAGCAGCCTAGCGGGGGGCACCACAGATACGCAGTATTTT
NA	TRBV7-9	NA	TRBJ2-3	CASSHLNRDLDTQYF	TGTGCCAGCAGCCACCTCAATCGGGACTTAGATACGCAGTATTTT
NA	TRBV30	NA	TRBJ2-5	CAWTEQETQYF	TGTGCCTGGACAGAACAAGAGACCCAGTACTTC
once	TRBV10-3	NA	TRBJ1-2	CAISERQDNYGYTF	TGTGCCATCAGTGAGCGACAGGATAACTATGGCTACACCTTC
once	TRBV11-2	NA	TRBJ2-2	CASNFQGNGELFF	TGTGCCAGCAACTTCCAGGGAAACGGGGAGCTGTTTTTT
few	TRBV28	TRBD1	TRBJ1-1	CASSPGQGNTEAFF	TGTGCCAGCAGTCCGGGACAGGGGAACACTGAAGCTTTCTTT
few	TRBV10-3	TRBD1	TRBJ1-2	CAISETDREGGYTF	TGTGCCATCAGTGAGACGGACAGGGAAGGTGGCTACACCTTC
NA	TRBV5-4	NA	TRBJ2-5	CASSLGTRAKETQYF	TGTGCCAGCAGCTTGGGAACTAGGGCTAAAGAGACCCAGTACTTC
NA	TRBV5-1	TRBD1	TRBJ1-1	CASSLRQGRDTEAFF	TGCGCCAGCAGCCTCCGACAGGGAAGGGACACTGAAGCTTTCTTT
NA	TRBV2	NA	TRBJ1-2	CASRVQAGYTF	TGTGCCAGCAGGGTACAAGCGGGCTACACCTTC
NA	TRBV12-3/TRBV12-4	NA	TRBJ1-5	CASSFMGGPQHF	TGTGCCAGCAGTTTCATGGGAGGGCCCCAGCATTTT
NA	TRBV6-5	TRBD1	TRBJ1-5	CASTRGQEDQPQHF	TGTGCCAGCACCCGAGGACAGGAAGATCAGCCCCAGCATTTT
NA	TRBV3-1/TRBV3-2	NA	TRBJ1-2	CASSQDGGGVNYGYTF	TGTGCCAGCAGCCAAGATGGTGGGGGGGTCAACTATGGCTACACCTTC
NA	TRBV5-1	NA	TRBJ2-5	CASSLAYETQYF	TGCGCCAGCAGCTTGGCCTACGAGACCCAGTACTTC
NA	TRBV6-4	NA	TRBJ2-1	CASSPNRQAYNEQFF	TGTGCCAGCAGTCCGAACCGACAGGCCTACAATGAGCAGTTCTTC
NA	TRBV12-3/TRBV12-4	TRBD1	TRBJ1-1	CASSTGVVAFF	TGTGCCAGCAGTACAGGGGTAGTAGCTTTCTTT
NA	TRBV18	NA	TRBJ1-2	CASSPPVEGGYTF	TGTGCCAGCTCACCACCGGTTGAGGGAGGCTACACCTTC
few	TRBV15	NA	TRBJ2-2	CATSRDWGRRETGELFF	TGTGCCACCAGCAGAGATTGGGGACGACGGGAGACCGGGGAGCTGTTTTTT
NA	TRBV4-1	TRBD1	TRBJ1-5	CASSQDPGQGVNQPQHF	TGCGCCAGCAGCCAAGATCCGGGACAGGGGGTTAATCAGCCCCAGCATTTT
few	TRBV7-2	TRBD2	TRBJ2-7	CASSLASGRSGYEQYF	TGTGCCAGCAGCTTAGCTAGCGGGAGAAGTGGGTACGAGCAGTACTTC
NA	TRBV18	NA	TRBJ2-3	CASSPGLSTDTQYF	TGTGCCAGCTCACCGGGACTGAGCACAGATACGCAGTATTTT
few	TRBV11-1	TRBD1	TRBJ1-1	CASSLGATGRNQAFF	TGTGCCAGCAGCTTAGGGGCGACAGGGCGGAACCAAGCTTTCTTT
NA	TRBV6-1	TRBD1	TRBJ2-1	CASSEQVQGVTYNEQFF	TGTGCCAGCAGTGAACAAGTGCAGGGGGTTACCTACAATGAGCAGTTCTTC
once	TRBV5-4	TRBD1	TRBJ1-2	CASSSRDRRSGYTF	TGTGCCAGCAGCTCCCGGGACAGGAGGAGTGGCTACACCTTC
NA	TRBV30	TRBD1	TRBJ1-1	CAWDPGTGTTEAFF	TGTGCCTGGGACCCCGGGACAGGGACCACTGAAGCTTTCTTT
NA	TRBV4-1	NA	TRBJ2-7	CASSQESGFNEQYF	TGCGCCAGCAGCCAAGAGTCCGGGTTCAACGAGCAGTACTTC
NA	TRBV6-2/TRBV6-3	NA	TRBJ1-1	CASSYGPTGRVTEAFF	TGTGCCAGCAGTTACGGCCCGACAGGTAGGGTCACTGAAGCTTTCTTT
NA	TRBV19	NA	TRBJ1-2	CASSTDSSGYTF	TGTGCCAGTAGTACCGACTCGTCTGGCTACACCTTC
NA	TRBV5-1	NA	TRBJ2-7	CASSLDGGRTYEQYF	TGCGCCAGCAGCTTGGACGGAGGCAGGACCTACGAGCAGTACTTC
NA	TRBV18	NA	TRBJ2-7	CASSPIERGRYEQYF	TGTGCCAGCTCACCAATAGAAAGGGGTCGGTACGAGCAGTACTTC
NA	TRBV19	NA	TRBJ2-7	CASKVRVNSYEQYF	TGTGCCAGCAAGGTCAGGGTTAACTCCTACGAGCAGTACTTC
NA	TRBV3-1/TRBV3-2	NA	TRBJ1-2	CASSQGSGNYGYTF	TGTGCCAGCAGCCAAGGGTCCGGTAACTATGGCTACACCTTC
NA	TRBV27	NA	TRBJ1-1	CASIGEGNTEAFF	TGTGCCAGCATAGGAGAGGGGAACACTGAAGCTTTCTTT
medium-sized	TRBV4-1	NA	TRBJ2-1	CASSQDQEANEQFF	TGCGCCAGCAGCCAAGATCAAGAGGCCAATGAGCAGTTCTTC
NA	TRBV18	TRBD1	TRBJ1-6	CASSPQGGNSPLHF	TGTGCCAGCTCACCCCAGGGGGGAAATTCACCCCTCCACTTT
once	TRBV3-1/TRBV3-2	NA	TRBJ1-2	CASSQEPEENGYTF	TGTGCCAGCAGCCAAGAGCCCGAGGAGAACGGCTACACCTTC
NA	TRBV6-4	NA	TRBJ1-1	CASSRTAHTEAFF	TGTGCCAGCAGTCGAACAGCACACACTGAAGCTTTCTTT
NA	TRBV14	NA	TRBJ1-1	CASSQDAGWTEAFF	TGTGCCAGCAGCCAAGATGCAGGATGGACTGAAGCTTTCTTT
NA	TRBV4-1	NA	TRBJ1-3	CASSPPTRGAGNTIYF	TGCGCCAGCAGCCCCCCCACTCGGGGAGCTGGAAACACCATATATTTT
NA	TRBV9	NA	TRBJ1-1	CASSASQGGTEAFF	TGTGCCAGCAGCGCAAGCCAGGGCGGAACTGAAGCTTTCTTT
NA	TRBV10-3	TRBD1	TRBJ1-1	CAISTGEATEAFF	TGTGCCATTTCGACAGGGGAGGCCACTGAAGCTTTCTTT
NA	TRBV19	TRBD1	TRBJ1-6	CASRTGGANSPLHF	TGTGCCAGTAGAACAGGGGGTGCGAATTCACCCCTCCACTTT
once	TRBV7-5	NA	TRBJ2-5	CARSSIRQGAFRNQYF	TGTGCCAGAAGCTCCATTCGACAGGGAGCTTTCCGAAATCAGTACTTC
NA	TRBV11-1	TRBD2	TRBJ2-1	CASSLNGLAGYNEQFF	TGTGCCAGCAGCCTTAATGGCCTAGCGGGGTACAATGAGCAGTTCTTC